This TCR beta chain was recorded in a study of shared clonotypes between healthy human individuals. Germline V gives CDR1 SSHAT, CDR2 FNYEAQ (reference sequence). The CDR3 extends over 11 amino acids. Study-wide points: With few donors, the genetic and exposure-history diversity represented was limited. Sequencing depth was predicted to influence how clonotypes are shared among donors.

The table came from immunoSEQ multiplex PCR; TCRdb's copy has only in-frame clones and leaves some out. The table shows about 1 million clones, with under 80% occurring only once. About this clone: What it binds is unknown.

The genes are TRBV7-7 and TRBJ2-3; D not resolved. The sequencing sample was made of memory CD4+ T cells sorted from blood. Subset described: CD45RA-negative fraction. The TCR sequence derives from a young man in good health. DNA for the CDR3: TGTGCTAGCCGACCATGGGATACGCAGTATTTT. Translated, it gives CASRPWDTQYF.